This TCR beta chain was recovered during a study of cytomegalovirus exposure and HLA in healthy donors. Notes on the study in general: The investigators catalogued about 170 TCR beta chains as cytomegalovirus-associated. Presence/absence analyses assumed roughly uniform sequencing depth across donors. Usually a TCR sequence was rare, but some public TCRs were found in many donors. Clonal expansion, a later analysis showed, was greater in HLA-associated TCR beta chains than in equally common others.

This clone was observed a single time. Antigen unknown. Primers included in the PCR were 60 Vbeta and 13 Jbeta primers. Data came from immunoSEQ multiplex PCR; TCRdb stores just in-frame clones and leaves some out. The sample lists 120,000 to 150,000 clones, 79% occurring once. This CDR3 has 15 amino acids. V was shortened by 3 bases and J by 4 bases, with 16 bases between the two germline ends. In germline, CDR1 is SGHVS, CDR2 FQNEAQ. The specimen was PBMCs. This TCR was sampled from a female donor in good health and CMV-seronegative. This sequence joins TRBV7-8 and TRBJ2-7; a possible D gene is TRBD2 (6 bases). This chain's CDR3 is CASSLGDSRGYEQYF. CDR3 coding DNA: TGTGCCAGCAGCTTGGGGGACTCCCGGGGGTACGAGCAGTACTTC.